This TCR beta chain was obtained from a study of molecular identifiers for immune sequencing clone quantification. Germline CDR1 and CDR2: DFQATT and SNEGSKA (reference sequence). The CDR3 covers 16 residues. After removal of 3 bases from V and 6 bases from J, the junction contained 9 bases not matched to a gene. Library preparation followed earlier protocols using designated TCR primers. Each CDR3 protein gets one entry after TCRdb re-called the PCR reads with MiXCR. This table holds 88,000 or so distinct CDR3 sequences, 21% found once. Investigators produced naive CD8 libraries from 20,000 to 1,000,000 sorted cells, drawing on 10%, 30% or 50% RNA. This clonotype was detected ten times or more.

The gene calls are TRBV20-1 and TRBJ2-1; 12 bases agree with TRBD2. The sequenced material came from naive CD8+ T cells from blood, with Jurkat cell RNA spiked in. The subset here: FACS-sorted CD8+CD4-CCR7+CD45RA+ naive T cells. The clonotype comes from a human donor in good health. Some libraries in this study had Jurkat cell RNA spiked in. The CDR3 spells CSARYLRGLAGNEQFF. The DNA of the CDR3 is TGCAGTGCTAGGTACCTCCGGGGACTAGCGGGCAATGAGCAGTTCTTC.